Here is one TCR beta chain with its context. The V end lost 0 bases, the J end lost 4 bases, and 10 bases lay between the germline ends. Germline CDR1 SGHDT, CDR2 YYEEEE. This CDR3 has 14 amino acids. These data come from a study of control samples from healthy donors and cancer patients. Produced via immunoSEQ multiplex PCR; TCRdb's table is partial and in-frame only. The sample holds 90,000 or so clones; 70% to 90% are singletons and the top ten take roughly 19%. The specimen sequenced was blood. This clonotype originated in a young man in good health. The chain recombines TRBV5-6 with TRBJ2-5; tentative D call: TRBD2 (5 bases). The CDR3 region has the DNA TGTGCCAGCAGCTTGGCGGGAAGCGGAGAGACCCAGTACTTC. It specifies CASSLAGSGETQYF.